Listed below are T cell receptor beta chains from one sample, sequenced in a study of T cell responses to AZD1222 COVID-19 vaccine. Assay used: immunoSEQ multiplex PCR; TCRdb lists only in-frame clones, some missing. Among 110,000 or so clones listed, 86% were seen once. The material was peripheral blood, obtained 28 days after the second AZD1222 dose. These receptors were collected from an adult who received the AZD1222 COVID-19 vaccine. Each CDR3 is given with its conserved first and last residue. The D gene is left open where the match is weak. Clone size is stated in some rows and not others, as once, few, many or a class when expanded.

abundance,d_gene,v_gene,j_gene,CDR3nt,CDR3aa
.,.,TRBV19,TRBJ2-7,TGTGCCAGTAGCCACCCCGGAAGGGAGCAGTACTTC,CASSHPGREQYF
.,.,TRBV6-5,TRBJ1-2,TGTGCCAGCAGCCCGACAGGCCTATACAGTGGCTACACCTTC,CASSPTGLYSGYTF
.,.,TRBV19,TRBJ2-1,TGTGCCAGTAGTATCGAGAGAGGGTATGAGCAGTTCTTC,CASSIERGYEQFF
.,.,TRBV2,TRBJ1-4,TGTGCCAGCAGTGATGGAGGGGCCGGGGCTGATAATGAAAAACTGTTTTTT,CASSDGGAGADNEKLFF
.,.,TRBV18,TRBJ1-2,TGTGCCAGCTCACCGCTCCTCTCTCTACCCCGGGAACCCCGAAGGGGCTACACCTTC,CASSPLLSLPREPRRGYTF
.,.,TRBV7-2,TRBJ2-5,TGTGCCAGCAGCTTAGATGGCGGTCACTTAGAGACCCAGTACTTC,CASSLDGGHLETQYF
.,TRBD1,TRBV6-5,TRBJ2-7,TGTGCCAGCAGCACTGGGACAGCCAGCTTTTACGGGCAGTACTTC,CASSTGTASFYGQYF
.,TRBD2,TRBV2,TRBJ2-2,TGTGCCAGCAGTGATCTAGCGGAGGCGAACACCGGGGAGCTGTTTTTT,CASSDLAEANTGELFF
.,.,TRBV3-1/TRBV3-2,TRBJ1-6,TGTGCCAGCAGCCAAGAAGGACGGTGGGTGGCCCTCCACTTT,CASSQEGRWVALHF
.,TRBD1,TRBV29-1,TRBJ1-2,TGCAGCGTTGGATGGGACAGGGGGCTTGTCGACTATGGCTACACCTTC,CSVGWDRGLVDYGYTF
.,.,TRBV6-5,TRBJ2-5,TGTGCCAGCAGATCATGGGAAGAGACCCAGTACTTC,CASRSWEETQYF
few,TRBD1,TRBV2,TRBJ1-6,TGTGCCAGCAGTGCCCGGACAGGGTATTCACCCCTCCACTTT,CASSARTGYSPLHF
.,TRBD1,TRBV14,TRBJ2-7,TGTGCCAGCAGCCGAAGACAGGGGGCTTACTACGAGCAGTACTTC,CASSRRQGAYYEQYF
.,.,TRBV10-2,TRBJ1-4,TGCGCCAGCAGTGAGTCGTTGGGGCATAATGAAAAACTGTTTTTT,CASSESLGHNEKLFF
.,.,TRBV6-4,TRBJ1-1,TGTGCCAGCAGTTTACAGGAGAACACTGAAGCTTTCTTT,CASSLQENTEAFF
.,.,TRBV7-2,TRBJ2-7,TGTGCCAGCAGCCTGACGACTAGTGAGCAGTACTTC,CASSLTTSEQYF
.,.,TRBV6-6,TRBJ1-5,TGTGCCAGCAGTTCAGGGGAAAATCAGCCCCAGCATTTT,CASSSGENQPQHF
.,.,TRBV6-5,TRBJ1-1,TGTGCCAGCAGTACATTCAGGTTGAACACTGAAGCTTTCTTT,CASSTFRLNTEAFF
.,.,TRBV10-1,TRBJ2-7,TGCGCCAGCAGTGTGGCAGGCTCCTACGAGCAGTACTTC,CASSVAGSYEQYF
few,.,TRBV3-1/TRBV3-2,TRBJ1-3,TGTGCCAGCAGCCAAGCTGTCTCTGGAAACACCATATATTTT,CASSQAVSGNTIYF
.,.,TRBV28,TRBJ1-5,TGTGCCAGCAAGGTCGAAAATCAGCCCCAGCATTTT,CASKVENQPQHF
.,.,TRBV9,TRBJ2-2,TGTGCCAGCAGCGTAGGTAGCCCTCCCCTCGGGGAGCTGTTTTTT,CASSVGSPPLGELFF
.,.,TRBV18,TRBJ1-1,TGTGCCAGCTCACCCAGACAGCCTGAAGCTTTCTTT,CASSPRQPEAFF
.,TRBD1,TRBV10-3,TRBJ2-5,TGTGCCATCAGTCGCGGACAGGGTGGGGAGACCCAGTACTTC,CAISRGQGGETQYF
.,.,TRBV7-9,TRBJ2-2,TGTGCCAGCAGCTTAGGCAGGGCCCTTCGGGACACCGGGGAGCTGTTTTTT,CASSLGRALRDTGELFF
.,.,TRBV28,TRBJ2-1,TGTGCCAGCACGACAGGTTTGTACAATGAGCAGTTCTTC,CASTTGLYNEQFF
.,TRBD2,TRBV9,TRBJ2-1,TGTGCCAGCAGCCCCCGAACATCGGGGGGACTAGCGGGATACAATGAGCAGTTCTTC,CASSPRTSGGLAGYNEQFF
.,TRBD2,TRBV11-3,TRBJ2-1,TGTGCCAGCAGCCCCCACACCGGGACTAGCGAATACAATGAGCAGTTCTTC,CASSPHTGTSEYNEQFF
.,.,TRBV4-1,TRBJ2-1,TGCGCCAGCAGCCACCGCCAGAGCTCCTACAATGAGCAGTTCTTC,CASSHRQSSYNEQFF
.,.,TRBV6-5,TRBJ1-6,TGTGCCAGCAGGTCCCCTAATTCACCCCTCCACTTT,CASRSPNSPLHF
.,.,TRBV15,TRBJ1-1,TGTGCCACCAGCAGAACCCGGACCGAGAACACTGAAGCTTTCTTT,CATSRTRTENTEAFF
.,.,TRBV28,TRBJ1-2,TGTGCCAGCGGGGGGGCTAGCTATGGCTACACCTTC,CASGGASYGYTF
once,.,TRBV25-1,TRBJ1-1,TGTGCCAGCAAAAAGAATGTAGCGCCACAGTTCAGAGACACTGAAGCTTTCTTT,CASKKNVAPQFRDTEAFF
.,.,TRBV6-5,TRBJ1-2,TGTGCCAGCAGTTACAATGCCAGGGTTGGCTACACCTTC,CASSYNARVGYTF
.,.,TRBV5-8,TRBJ1-6,TGTGCCAGCAGCTTGCGGTTGGGGGTCTCGTCACCCCTCCACTTT,CASSLRLGVSSPLHF
.,TRBD1,TRBV3-1/TRBV3-2,TRBJ1-2,TGTGCCAGCAGCCGGGAACAGGGGAACTATGGCTACACCTTC,CASSREQGNYGYTF
.,TRBD2,TRBV6-2/TRBV6-3,TRBJ2-1,TGTGCCAGCAGTAACGATCATCCGGGACTAAGGAATGAGCAGTTCTTC,CASSNDHPGLRNEQFF
.,TRBD1,TRBV19,TRBJ1-1,TGTGCCAGTAGTATCTCCGGGACAGCGAACACTGAAGCTTTCTTT,CASSISGTANTEAFF
.,.,TRBV27,TRBJ1-1,TGTGCCAGCAGTCGCCGGGACGGACTCACTGAAGCTTTCTTT,CASSRRDGLTEAFF
.,TRBD2,TRBV5-1,TRBJ2-3,TGCGCCAGCAGCTTAGGGACTAGCGTGACAGATACGCAGTATTTT,CASSLGTSVTDTQYF
few,.,TRBV28,TRBJ1-4,TGTGCCAGCAGTCCGCCATCTGAGCCAAATGAAAAACTGTTTTTT,CASSPPSEPNEKLFF
.,.,TRBV7-9,TRBJ2-7,TGTGCCAGCAGCTCCCGACAGGAGATCTACGAGCAGTACTTC,CASSSRQEIYEQYF
.,.,TRBV7-9,TRBJ2-3,TGTGCCAGCAGCTTAGGGGGTGCGGGGAGTACAGATACGCAGTATTTT,CASSLGGAGSTDTQYF
.,TRBD1,TRBV28,TRBJ2-3,TGTGCCAGCAGTTTCGTCTACCAGGGGGCAGATACGCAGTATTTT,CASSFVYQGADTQYF
.,.,TRBV19,TRBJ1-4,TGTGCCAGTATTGGCCGGGACTACCCTGAAAAACTGTTTTTT,CASIGRDYPEKLFF
.,TRBD2,TRBV5-4,TRBJ2-1,TGTGCCAGCAGCTTGCGTAGCGGGAGGGCCGCCGATGAGCAGTTCTTC,CASSLRSGRAADEQFF